This TCR beta chain was identified in a study of glioma-infiltrating T cells after dendritic cell vaccination. Sample time point: after dendritic cell vaccination, including at tumor progression/relapse. Blood PBMC samples: pre-vaccination, two weeks post third vaccination, and at tumor progression. Profiled with immunoSEQ multiplex PCR; TCRdb holds only in-frame clones, not every one. Of tens of thousands of clones listed, roughly 87% are singletons. The CDR3 covers 14 residues. CDR1 and CDR2 from the germline V gene are MNHEY and SMNVEV (reference sequence). The TCR sequence derives from a human donor with glioblastoma. The V call is TRBV27, the J call TRBJ2-5; TRBD1 agrees at 9 bases. The J call may be wrong; the DNA end is better matched by TRBJ2-7. This sample comprised blood, obtained after dendritic cell vaccination. CDR3 loop: CASTPGTGPYEQYF. DNA for the CDR3: TGTGCCAGCACCCCCGGGACAGGGCCCTACGAGCAGTACTTC.